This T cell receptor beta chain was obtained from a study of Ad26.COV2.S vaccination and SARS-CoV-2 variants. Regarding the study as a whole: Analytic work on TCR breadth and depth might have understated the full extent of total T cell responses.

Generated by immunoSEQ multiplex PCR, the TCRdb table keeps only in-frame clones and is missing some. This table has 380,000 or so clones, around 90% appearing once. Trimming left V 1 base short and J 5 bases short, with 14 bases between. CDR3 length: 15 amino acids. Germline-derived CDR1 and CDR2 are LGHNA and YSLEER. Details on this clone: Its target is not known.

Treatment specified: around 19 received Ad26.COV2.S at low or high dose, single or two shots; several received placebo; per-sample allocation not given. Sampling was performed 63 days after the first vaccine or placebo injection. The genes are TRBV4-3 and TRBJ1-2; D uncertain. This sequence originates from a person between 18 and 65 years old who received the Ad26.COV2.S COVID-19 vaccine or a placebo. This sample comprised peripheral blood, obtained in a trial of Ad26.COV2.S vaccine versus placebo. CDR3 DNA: TGCGCCAGCAGCCAAGGGTTCGGGGTTAAATATGGCTACACCTTC. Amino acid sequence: CASSQGFGVKYGYTF.